This T cell receptor (beta chain) stems from a study of T cells in localized non-small cell lung cancer. General study points: Adjacent lung was found to contain a median around 56 of the top 100 tumor clones. T cell clonality was highest in uninvolved adjacent lung, above tumor. Greater T cell density in blood accompanied longer overall survival. Because only a single region of the tumor was sequenced, heterogeneity remains possible.

On this clone itself: No antigen is known for it.

Assay used: immunoSEQ multiplex PCR; TCRdb lists only in-frame clones, some missing. The table includes about 1,800 clones, 25% to 30% detected once. Germline V gene lookup returns CDR1 SSHAT and CDR2 FNYEAQ (reference sequence). There are 18 residues in the CDR3. V lost 5 bases and J lost 4; bases outside the gene matches: 12. V gene TRBV7-7 combines with J gene TRBJ2-2, with 11 bases fitting TRBD2. The sample here was lung tumor tissue, taken before any cancer treatment. The source is a woman aged 40 to 75 with stage I lung adenocarcinoma. Here the CDR3 reads CASSQDPGTSGGTGELFF. The CDR3, as DNA: TGTGCCAGCAGCCAAGATCCGGGAACTAGCGGGGGCACCGGGGAGCTGTTTTTT.